One and the same sample provided the 31 T cell receptor beta chains below, sequenced in a study of shared clonotypes between healthy human individuals. Sequencing used immunoSEQ multiplex PCR; TCRdb keeps in-frame clones, though not all of them. The sample comprises hundreds of thousands of clones, approximately 96% of which are singletons, and 0.11% rests with the top ten. The naive CD8 population came from CD45RO-negative cells selected for CCR7, without terminally differentiated effector memory CD45RA+ cells. Source material: naive CD8+ T cells sorted from blood. The receptors stem from a woman in her 30s in good health.

The rearrangement links TRBV2 to TRBJ2-5; 8 nucleotides align to TRBD1. Near its end, the DNA agrees better with TRBJ2-7, so the J call may be wrong. This CDR3 comprises 13 residues. Germline CDR1 reads SNHLY; CDR2 reads FYNNEI. The CDR3 coding sequence is TGTGCCAGCAGTGAATACAGGGGGTACGAGCAGTACTTC. Its protein product is CASSEYRGYEQYF.

The J gene is TRBJ1-1, the V gene TRBV9, with 10 nucleotides matching TRBD1. Germline CDR1 is SGDLS and CDR2 is YYNGEE. This CDR3 is built from 16 residues. The trim removed 3 bases at V and 5 bases at J, leaving 10 bases unmatched. The CDR3 here is CASSARDRGRGTEAFF. CDR3 nucleotide sequence: TGTGCCAGCAGCGCCCGGGACAGGGGCAGGGGAACTGAAGCTTTCTTT. Full variable domain (rest looked up from reference TRBV9 and TRBJ1-1): DSGVTQTPKHLITATGQRVTLRCSPRSGDLSVYWYQQSLDQGLQFLIQYYNGEERAKGNILERFSAQQFPDLHSELNLSSLELGDSALYFCASSARDRGRGTEAFFGQGTRLTVV.

The rearrangement uses TRBV19 and TRBJ1-1; 9 bases line up with TRBD1. Looked up from germline, CDR1 is LNHDA and CDR2 is SQIVND (reference sequence). This CDR3 comprises 16 residues. V trimming: 6 bases; J trimming: 5 bases; junction bases outside the gene matches: 13. CDR3 nucleotides: TGTGCCAGTAGCCCATCCCGGGGGACAGGGAGGACTGAAGCTTTCTTT. Amino acid sequence: CASSPSRGTGRTEAFF.

A single count supports this clone. V is TRBV6-1 and J is TRBJ2-1; 8 bases line up with TRBD1. The germline V gene has CDR1 MNHNS and CDR2 SASEGT. The length of the CDR3 is 15 residues. V shed 2 bases, J shed 3 bases, and the junction held 3 bases outside the gene matches. CDR3 coding DNA: TGTGCCAGCAGTGAAACAGGGGGAGGCTACAATGAGCAGTTCTTC. Translated: CASSETGGGYNEQFF.

V gene TRBV19 combines with J gene TRBJ2-7, with 10 nucleotides matching TRBD1. Unmatched junction bases numbered 6, after V lost 5 bases and J lost 2 bases. CDR3 size: 15 residues. In germline, CDR1 is LNHDA, CDR2 SQIVND (reference sequence). The CDR3 here is CASSPRDRGAYEQYF. The CDR3 bases are TGTGCCAGTAGTCCCCGGGACAGGGGTGCCTACGAGCAGTACTTC. Drawing the rest from reference TRBV19 and TRBJ2-7, the complete variable domain is DGGITQSPKYLFRKEGQNVTLSCEQNLNHDAMYWYRQDPGQGLRLIYYSQIVNDFQKGDIAEGYSVSREKKESFPLTVTSAQKNPTAFYLCASSPRDRGAYEQYFGPGTRLTVT.

The rearrangement links TRBV7-8 to TRBJ2-7, with 9 bases identical to TRBD1. CDR1 is SGHVS, CDR2 FQNEAQ, per germline. The CDR3 has 16 residues. The trim removed 6 bases at V and 5 bases at J, leaving 14 bases unmatched. DNA of the CDR3: TGTGCCAGCAGACTAGACCCGGGACAGGGATCCCACGAGCAGTACTTC. This sequence encodes CASRLDPGQGSHEQYF.

This chain links TRBV6-1 with TRBJ2-7; D uncertain. Germline CDR1 is MNHNS and CDR2 is SASEGT. Trimming pared 1 base from V and 2 bases from J, leaving 6 bases between. The CDR3 extends over 13 amino acids. The CDR3, as DNA: TGTGCCAGCAGTGAAGATAACACCTACGAGCAGTACTTC. Translation: CASSEDNTYEQYF.

On this clone: Other DNA sequences of this sample code for an identical CDR3. The gene calls are TRBV6-5 and TRBJ2-7; D is ambiguous. The germline V gene encodes CDR1 MNHEY and CDR2 SVGAGI. Trimming pared 0 bases from V and 2 bases from J, leaving 5 bases between. CDR3 length: 13 residues. The CDR3 DNA is TGTGCCAGCAGTTACTCTCCCCCCTACGAGCAGTACTTC. Protein product: CASSYSPPYEQYF.

This chain uses TRBV9 with TRBJ2-7, with D perhaps being TRBD1 or TRBD2 (6 bases each). CDR1 and CDR2 from the germline V gene are SGDLS and YYNGEE. The CDR3 is made up of 14 amino acids. The V end lost 2 bases, the J end lost 6 bases, and 15 bases lay between the germline ends. The CDR3 nucleotides are TGTGCCAGCAGCGTGTTGGCAGGGGAGGCCGAGCAGTACTTC. Translation: CASSVLAGEAEQYF.

V is TRBV7-3 and J is TRBJ1-2; 8 bases align to TRBD1. CDR1 and CDR2 from the germline V gene are SGHTA and FQGTGA. The CDR3 runs 14 residues. Unmatched junction bases numbered 6, after V lost 5 bases and J lost 4 bases. CDR3 sequence: CASSLTGEGYGYTF. The CDR3 DNA reads as TGTGCCAGCAGCCTGACAGGGGAGGGCTATGGCTACACCTTC.

The chain uses TRBV4-1 and TRBJ2-3; 8 bases map to TRBD1. The CDR3 loop spans 14 amino acids. Trimming at V came to 5 bases and at J to 8 bases, leaving 9 bases not matched to a gene. From germline, CDR1 is MGHRA and CDR2 YSYEKL. CDR3 DNA sequence: TGCGCCAGCAGCTATGGACAGGGATCTCTTACGCAGTATTTT. The encoded protein is CASSYGQGSLTQYF.

This chain links TRBV6-5 with TRBJ1-1; the match to TRBD1 covers 9 bases. Germline trimming cut 6 bases from V and 3 bases from J; bases unmatched to any gene: 8. CDR3 length: 15 residues. In germline, CDR1 is MNHEY, CDR2 SVGAGI. The CDR3 loop reads CASRLRQGGDTEAFF. CDR3 nucleotide sequence: TGTGCCAGCAGACTCCGACAGGGGGGGGACACTGAAGCTTTCTTT.

The chain links TRBV6-4 to TRBJ2-3; TRBD2 is a possible D gene (6 bases). Germline loops: CDR1 MRHNA, CDR2 SNTAGT. CDR3 length: 15 amino acids. With 2 bases removed from V and 2 bases from J, the gap between germline ends came to 11 bases. The DNA for the CDR3 is TGTGCCAGCAGTGACGGACGGGAGTACACAGATACGCAGTATTTT. Translation: CASSDGREYTDTQYF.

J is TRBJ2-7 and V is TRBV7-2; D is possibly TRBD2 (6 bases). The CDR3 is 15 residues long. Germline loops: CDR1 SGHTA, CDR2 FQGNSA. Trimming cost V 2 bases and J 3 bases, with 14 bases left between them. The CDR3: CASSLILRGLYEQYF. The CDR3, as DNA: TGTGCCAGCAGCTTAATTTTGCGGGGTCTCTACGAGCAGTACTTC.

The chain recombines TRBV28 with TRBJ2-3, with D uncertain. V lost 5 bases to trimming and J lost 10 bases, with 13 bases between them. This CDR3 is 12 amino acids long. The germline V gene has CDR1 MDHEN and CDR2 SYDVKM. The CDR3, as DNA: TGTGCCAGCAGTCCAGCCTACCACCCGCAGTATTTT. Translating it yields CASSPAYHPQYF.

About this clone: One end of the junction varies from germline; a read error may be responsible. The J gene is TRBJ2-1, the V gene TRBV28, with a possible D match to TRBD2 (5 bases). The CDR3 consists of 13 residues. CDR1 is MDHEN, CDR2 SYDVKM, per germline. The CDR3 sequence: CASKLGPYNEQFF. Written as DNA, the CDR3 is TGTGCAAGCAAACTAGGGCCTTACAATGAGCAGTTCTTC.

The chain combines TRBV6-5 with TRBJ2-3; 7 nucleotides align to TRBD2. The CDR3 is made up of 15 amino acids. The junction had 2 bases not matched to a gene; V was cut back by 2 bases and J by 0 bases. Germline V CDR1 and CDR2: MNHEY, SVGAGI. CDR3 amino acids: CASSYVLASTDTQYF. The CDR3 DNA sequence: TGTGCCAGCAGTTACGTACTAGCGAGCACAGATACGCAGTATTTT.

The gene calls are TRBV7-9 and TRBJ2-7; D is ambiguous. The CDR3 runs to 13 residues. Germline CDR1 is SEHNR and CDR2 is FQNEAQ (reference sequence). Trimming removed 0 bases at V and 2 bases at J, with 5 bases between. CDR3 in DNA: TGTGCCAGCAGCTTAGCGGGGACCTACGAGCAGTACTTC. This encodes CASSLAGTYEQYF.

V is TRBV28 and J is TRBJ1-1, with a weak D call TRBD1 (5 bases). The CDR3 has 15 amino acids. V lost 3 bases, J lost 0 bases, and 11 bases lay in between. CDR1 MDHEN and CDR2 SYDVKM come from the germline V gene. This CDR3 reads CASSFSTDMNTEAFF. For the CDR3, the DNA is TGTGCCAGCAGTTTCTCGACAGACATGAACACTGAAGCTTTCTTT.

This rearrangement joins TRBV6-1 to TRBJ2-3; D gene unclear. Germline lookup yields CDR1 MNHNS and CDR2 SASEGT. The CDR3 length is 13 residues. V dropped 11 bases and J dropped 0 bases, with 12 bases sitting between them. The CDR3 nucleotides are TGTGCCCGGAGCAACCGGAGCACAGATACGCAGTATTTT. It is translated as CARSNRSTDTQYF.

V usage is TRBV19 and J usage is TRBJ1-2, with unresolved D. With 2 bases removed from V and 1 base from J, the gap between germline ends came to 8 bases. The CDR3 runs 14 residues. In germline, CDR1 is LNHDA, CDR2 SQIVND (reference sequence). The CDR3 sequence is CASSITEGNYGYTF. CDR3 nucleotide sequence: TGTGCCAGTAGTATAACGGAGGGTAACTATGGCTACACCTTC.

The CDR3 is CASSQTSSGRFTGELFF. As DNA, the CDR3 is TGTGCCAGCAGTCAAACATCGAGCGGGAGGTTCACCGGGGAGCTGTTTTTT. The gene calls are TRBV27 and TRBJ2-2, with 9 bases that match TRBD2. This CDR3 is built from 17 residues. Germline V gene sequence: CDR1 MNHEY, CDR2 SMNVEV (reference sequence). V was pared by 5 bases and J by 4 bases, with 11 bases of the junction left unmatched.

The chain has TRBV19 and TRBJ2-5; D might be TRBD1 (5 bases). The end of the DNA is better explained by TRBJ2-7, so the J call may be wrong. There are 14 residues in the CDR3. Germline assignment: CDR1 LNHDA and CDR2 SQIVND (reference sequence). The CDR3 region is CASSIGRDTYEQYF. The DNA for the CDR3 is TGTGCCAGTAGTATTGGCAGGGATACCTACGAGCAGTACTTC.

The rearrangement uses TRBV28 and TRBJ1-6; D remains unclear. Germline loops: CDR1 MDHEN, CDR2 SYDVKM. This CDR3 is 15 amino acids long. V was cut by 7 bases and J by 0 bases, with 10 bases left in between. The chain's CDR3 is CASTPRSSYNSPLHF. The DNA for the CDR3 is TGTGCCAGCACTCCCCGGAGCTCCTATAATTCACCCCTCCACTTT.

The sample holds one count of this clone. J is TRBJ2-4 and V is TRBV27; D call uncertain. The germline V gene encodes CDR1 MNHEY and CDR2 SMNVEV (reference sequence). The CDR3 length is 14 residues. Trimming stripped 0 bases from V and 9 bases from J, with 12 bases between. Written as DNA, the CDR3 is TGTGCCAGCAGTTTATCTGGCAGTAGTGCCATTCAGTACTTC. It translates to CASSLSGSSAIQYF.

V is TRBV27 and J is TRBJ2-1, with TRBD2 identical over 8 bases. Germline V gives CDR1 MNHEY, CDR2 SMNVEV (reference sequence). The V and J ends lost 0 bases and 4 bases, in that order; junction bases with no gene match: 5. The CDR3 sequence is 16 residues long. The CDR3: CASSLSGGRWYNEQFF. In DNA, the CDR3 is TGTGCCAGCAGTTTATCTGGCGGGAGGTGGTACAATGAGCAGTTCTTC.

The chain carries TRBV7-3 and TRBJ2-2; D not certain. The V gene lost 5 bases and the J gene lost 0 bases, with 7 bases spanning the gap. Germline V gene sequence: CDR1 SGHTA, CDR2 FQGTGA. CDR3 size: 14 residues. This CDR3 is CASSASSNTGELFF. CDR3 in DNA: TGTGCCAGCAGCGCCAGTTCGAACACCGGGGAGCTGTTTTTT.

The rearrangement joins TRBV19 to TRBJ1-4; D is perhaps TRBD1 (5 bases). This CDR3 has 18 amino acids. Germline values: CDR1 LNHDA, CDR2 SQIVND (reference sequence). Trimming cost V 8 bases and J 6 bases, with 28 bases left between them. CDR3 in amino acids: CASGQPIRDLMKDEKLFF. For the CDR3, the DNA is TGTGCCAGTGGGCAACCGATCCGGGACTTAATGAAGGATGAAAAACTGTTTTTT.

The chain joins TRBV29-1 to TRBJ2-3; 7 bases map to TRBD2. V shed 0 bases, J shed 0 bases, and the junction held 6 bases outside the gene matches. The CDR3 extends over 16 amino acids. Germline CDR1 and CDR2: SQVTM and ANQGSEA. CDR3: CSVEDPSGTSTDTQYF. For the CDR3, the DNA is TGCAGCGTTGAAGATCCCAGCGGGACTAGCACAGATACGCAGTATTTT.

V is TRBV27 and J is TRBJ1-5; 9 bases match TRBD1. Germline CDR1 MNHEY, CDR2 SMNVEV (reference sequence). After removal of 0 bases from V and 6 bases from J, the junction contained 3 bases not matched to a gene. This CDR3 has 15 residues. The CDR3 sequence: CASSLSQGAFQPQHF. The CDR3 DNA sequence: TGTGCCAGCAGTTTATCACAGGGGGCATTTCAGCCCCAGCATTTT.

This chain links TRBV9 with TRBJ2-1; D gene unclear. The CDR3 runs to 11 residues. CDR1 and CDR2 from the germline V gene are SGDLS and YYNGEE. Trimming cost V 1 base and J 8 bases, with 4 bases left between them. The CDR3 nucleotides read TGTGCCAGCAGCGTAAATCATGAGCAGTTCTTC. This codes for CASSVNHEQFF. Looking up the rest from reference TRBV9 and TRBJ2-1 gives the full variable domain: DSGVTQTPKHLITATGQRVTLRCSPRSGDLSVYWYQQSLDQGLQFLIQYYNGEERAKGNILERFSAQQFPDLHSELNLSSLELGDSALYFCASSVNHEQFFGPGTRLTVL.